This T cell receptor beta chain was identified in a study of blood T cells in healthy people across ages. Primers used in a second PCR of roughly 7 to 12 cycles were a sample-barcoded 5' primer and a J-beta primer mix. TCRdb itself ran the 5' RACE reads through MiXCR, one entry per CDR3 protein. This table holds some 760,000 distinct CDR3 sequences, more than 20% found once. Germline values: CDR1 SGHTA, CDR2 FQGNSA. The CDR3 is made up of 16 amino acids. V lost 2 bases and J lost 2; bases outside the gene matches: 6. The sample holds a few counts of this clonotype. Its matching antigen is unknown. General study results and limits: A greater number of naive CD4+ cells and higher diversity distinguished long-lived donors from aged donors.

These records were also assigned to another study, of T cells of mothers and their children. According to that study: Evidence of persistent microchimeric T cell clones was absent.

The source of this sequence is a boy aged 5-17 years in good health. The rearrangement uses TRBV7-2 and TRBJ2-7, with TRBD2 matching over 10 bases. The source material was blood. Here the CDR3 reads CASSLIGLAEAYEQYF. In DNA, the CDR3 is TGTGCCAGCAGCTTAATCGGACTAGCGGAGGCCTACGAGCAGTACTTC.